This T cell receptor beta chain was obtained from a study of cytomegalovirus exposure and HLA in healthy donors. With respect to this clone: Antigen unknown.

The CDR3 covers 14 residues. CDR1 and CDR2 (germline): SGHDT, YYEEEE. V lost 1 base to trimming and J lost 3 bases, with 11 bases between them. With 60 Vbeta and 13 Jbeta primers, the PCR was carried out. Only in-frame clones appear in the TCRdb table, and some are missing; sequencing was by immunoSEQ multiplex PCR. The sample contains over 65,000 clones, over 75% of which appear only once. Study-wide points: Available immune exposure information was restricted to CMV serostatus only.

Sequencing used PBMCs. This chain links TRBV5-6 with TRBJ2-7; perhaps TRBD1 as D (6 bases). This receptor was identified in a human donor in good health. This CDR3 is CASSLKGQYYEQYF. CDR3 DNA sequence: TGTGCCAGCAGCTTGAAAGGACAGTACTACGAGCAGTACTTC.